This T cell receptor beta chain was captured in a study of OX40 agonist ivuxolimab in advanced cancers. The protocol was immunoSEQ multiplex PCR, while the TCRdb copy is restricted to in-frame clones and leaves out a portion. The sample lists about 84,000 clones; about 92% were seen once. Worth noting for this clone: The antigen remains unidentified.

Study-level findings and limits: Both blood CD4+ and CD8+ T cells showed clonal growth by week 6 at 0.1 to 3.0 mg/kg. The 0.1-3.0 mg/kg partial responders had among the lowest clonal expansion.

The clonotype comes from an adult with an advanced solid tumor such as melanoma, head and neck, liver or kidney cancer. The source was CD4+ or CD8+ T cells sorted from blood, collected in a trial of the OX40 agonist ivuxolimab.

For the CDR3, the DNA is TGTGCCAGCAGCCGACAGACGAACACCGGGGAGCTGTTTTTT. Protein: CASSRQTNTGELFF. The chain uses TRBV5-6 and TRBJ2-2; a possible D gene is TRBD1 (5 bases). CDR1 and CDR2 from the germline V gene are SGHDT and YYEEEE. V lost 4 bases, J lost 0 bases, and 7 bases lay in between. This CDR3 comprises 14 residues.